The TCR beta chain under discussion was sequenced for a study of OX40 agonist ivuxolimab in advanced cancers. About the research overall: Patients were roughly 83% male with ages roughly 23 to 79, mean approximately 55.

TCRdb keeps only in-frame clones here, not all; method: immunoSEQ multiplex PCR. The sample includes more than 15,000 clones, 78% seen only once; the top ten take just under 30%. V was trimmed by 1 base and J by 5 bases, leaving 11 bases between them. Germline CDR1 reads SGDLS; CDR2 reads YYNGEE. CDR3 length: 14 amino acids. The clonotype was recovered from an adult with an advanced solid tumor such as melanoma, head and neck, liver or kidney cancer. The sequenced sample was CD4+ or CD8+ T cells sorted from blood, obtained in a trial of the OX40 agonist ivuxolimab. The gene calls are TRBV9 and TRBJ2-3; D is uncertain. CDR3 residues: CASSVSGKLDTQYF. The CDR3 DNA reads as TGTGCCAGCAGCGTAAGTGGGAAACTAGATACGCAGTATTTT.